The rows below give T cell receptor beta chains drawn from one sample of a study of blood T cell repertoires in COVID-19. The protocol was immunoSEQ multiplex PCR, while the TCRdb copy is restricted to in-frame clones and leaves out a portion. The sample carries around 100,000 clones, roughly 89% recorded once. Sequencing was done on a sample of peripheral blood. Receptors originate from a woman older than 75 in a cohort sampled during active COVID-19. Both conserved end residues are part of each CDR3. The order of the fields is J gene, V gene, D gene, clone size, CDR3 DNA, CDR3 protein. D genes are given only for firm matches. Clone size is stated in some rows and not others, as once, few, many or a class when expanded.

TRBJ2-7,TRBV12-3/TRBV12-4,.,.,TGTGCCAGCAGTTTTTTCGACGAGCAGTACTTC,CASSFFDEQYF
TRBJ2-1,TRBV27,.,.,TGTGCCAGCAGTTTAGGTCCAGGGGTGGTCAATGAGCAGTTCTTC,CASSLGPGVVNEQFF
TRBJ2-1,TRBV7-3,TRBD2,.,TGTGCCGGCAGCCGGAGCGGGGGTGACTACAATGAGCAGTTCTTC,CAGSRSGGDYNEQFF
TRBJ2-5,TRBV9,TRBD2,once,TGTGCCAGCAGCGTAGGAGGACTAGCGGGGGGGGAGACCCAGTACTTC,CASSVGGLAGGETQYF
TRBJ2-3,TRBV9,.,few,TGTGCCAGCAGCGTAGCTGCGGGGTTCACAGATACGCAGTATTTT,CASSVAAGFTDTQYF
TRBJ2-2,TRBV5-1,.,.,TGCGCCAGCAGCATAGCGGAGGCGAACACCGGGGAGCTGTTTTTT,CASSIAEANTGELFF
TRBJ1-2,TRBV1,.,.,TGCACCAGCAGCGTTCGGACCAAAGGGGTCTATGGCTACACCTTC,CTSSVRTKGVYGYTF
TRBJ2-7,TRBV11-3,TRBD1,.,TGTGCCAGCAGCCGCGGGACAGGGGGCTACGAGCAGTACTTC,CASSRGTGGYEQYF
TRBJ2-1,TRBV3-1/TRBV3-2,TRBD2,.,TGTGCCAGCAGCCGCCTCTTGCGGGGGGGCTCCTACAATGAGCAGTTCTTC,CASSRLLRGGSYNEQFF
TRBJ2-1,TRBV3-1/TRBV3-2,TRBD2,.,TGTGCCAGCAGCCAACCGCGGGGGGTCTACAATGAGCAGTTCTTC,CASSQPRGVYNEQFF
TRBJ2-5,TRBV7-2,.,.,TGTGCCAGCAGCTTGTCCGTCGGGACCCAGTACTTC,CASSLSVGTQYF
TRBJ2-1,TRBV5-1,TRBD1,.,TGCGCCAGCAGCCGGGACAGGGGTTTGGATGAGCAGTTCTTC,CASSRDRGLDEQFF
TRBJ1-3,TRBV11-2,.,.,TGTGCCAGCAGCCCAACCGGACAGTTGACTGGAAACACCATATATTTT,CASSPTGQLTGNTIYF
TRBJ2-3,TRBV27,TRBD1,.,TGTGCCAGCAGTATCAAACAGGGGGCCACAGATACGCAGTATTTT,CASSIKQGATDTQYF
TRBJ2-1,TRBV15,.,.,TGTGCCACCAGCAGGGGACTGACTGCGAATGAGCAGTTCTTC,CATSRGLTANEQFF
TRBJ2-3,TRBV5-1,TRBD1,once,TGCGCCAGCAGCACAGGACAGGGGGCAGATACGCAGTATTTT,CASSTGQGADTQYF
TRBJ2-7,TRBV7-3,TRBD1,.,TGTGCCAGCAGCTTAACAGGGCAGGGGGCCCCCTACGAGCAGTACTTC,CASSLTGQGAPYEQYF
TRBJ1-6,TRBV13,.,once,TGTGCCAGCAGCTTAAGGGGGATCTTCACCCTCCACTTT,CASSLRGIFTLHF
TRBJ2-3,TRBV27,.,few,TGTGCCAGCAGTTTGCAGCGCCAGAGCACAGATACGCAGTATTTT,CASSLQRQSTDTQYF
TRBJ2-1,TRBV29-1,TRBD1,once,TGCAGCGTTGCGAGGGACAGGAGGAATGAGCAGTTCTTC,CSVARDRRNEQFF
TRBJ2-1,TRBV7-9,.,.,TGTGCCAGCAGCTTACCAGTATTCTCCTACAATGAGCAGTTCTTC,CASSLPVFSYNEQFF
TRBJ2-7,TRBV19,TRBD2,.,TGTGCCAGTAGTATTACGGCGGGAGGGGGGTACTACGAGCAGTACTTC,CASSITAGGGYYEQYF
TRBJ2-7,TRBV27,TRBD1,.,TGTGCCAGCAAGTTAGAGACAGGGGTCCACGAGCAGTACTTC,CASKLETGVHEQYF
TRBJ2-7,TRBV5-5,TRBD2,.,TGTGCCAGCAGCCCGATGACTAGCGGGAGAGGGGAGCAGTACTTC,CASSPMTSGRGEQYF
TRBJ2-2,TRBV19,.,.,TGCGCGAATGCAGGGGCGGACACCGGGGAGCTGTTTTTT,CANAGADTGELFF
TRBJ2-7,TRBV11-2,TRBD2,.,TGTGCCAGCAGCTCACTAGCGGGAGTCCCCTACGAGCAGTACTTC,CASSSLAGVPYEQYF
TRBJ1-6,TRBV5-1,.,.,TGCGCCAGCCATCCTGGTGGGGGCGCAGTTAATTCACCCCTCCACTTT,CASHPGGGAVNSPLHF
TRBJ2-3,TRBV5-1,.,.,TGCGCCAGCAGCGGGGGCAGCACAGATACGCAGTATTTT,CASSGGSTDTQYF
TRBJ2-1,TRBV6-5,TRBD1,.,TGTGCCAGCAGTTACTCGACCAGGGGGCTAGGTGAGCAGTTCTTC,CASSYSTRGLGEQFF
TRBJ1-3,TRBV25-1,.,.,TGTGCCAGCAGTGAGGCAGGGTTTGGAAACACCATATATTTT,CASSEAGFGNTIYF
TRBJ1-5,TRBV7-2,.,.,TGTGCCAGCAGCTCGCAGGGAAGAAGGGATCAGCCCCAGCATTTT,CASSSQGRRDQPQHF
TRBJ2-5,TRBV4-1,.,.,TGCGCCAGCAGCCAAGACGGTTCCGGGGTACAAGAGACCCAGTACTTC,CASSQDGSGVQETQYF
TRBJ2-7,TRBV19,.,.,TGTGCCAGTAGTATAAGAGGTTCATCCAGTTCCTACGAGCAGTACTTC,CASSIRGSSSSYEQYF
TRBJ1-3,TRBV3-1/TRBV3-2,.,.,TGTGCCAGCAGCCCCCTACACTACCGCTCTGGAAACACCATATATTTT,CASSPLHYRSGNTIYF
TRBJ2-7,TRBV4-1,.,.,TGCGCCAGCAGCCAAGGTGGGGGGGCGTCCGAGCAGTACTTC,CASSQGGGASEQYF
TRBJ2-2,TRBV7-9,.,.,TGTGCCAGCAGCCCCAGACTACTTCGAGGGGGCGGGGAGCTGTTTTTT,CASSPRLLRGGGELFF
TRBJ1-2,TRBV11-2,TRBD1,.,TGTGCCAGCAGCTTAGGCGCGGGGCAGGGGGCGGTGGGCTTC,CASSLGAGQGAVGF
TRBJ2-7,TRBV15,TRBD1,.,TGTGCCACCAGTAAGGACAGGGGGCCCTACGAGCAGTACTTC,CATSKDRGPYEQYF
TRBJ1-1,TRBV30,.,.,TGTGCCTGGAGTGTACGCGGGGGGAGGATTAACACTGAAGCTTTCTTT,CAWSVRGGRINTEAFF
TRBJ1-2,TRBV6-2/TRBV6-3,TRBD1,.,TGTGCCAGCAGTTACTACAGGGGATTAAATGGCTACACCTTC,CASSYYRGLNGYTF
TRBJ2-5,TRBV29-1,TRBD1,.,TGCAGCGCTGGAAGGGGGACAGGGGAGACCCAGTACTTC,CSAGRGTGETQYF
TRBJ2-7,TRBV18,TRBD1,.,TGTGCCAGCTCACCGTCCACTACAGGGGGCTACGAGCAGTACTTC,CASSPSTTGGYEQYF
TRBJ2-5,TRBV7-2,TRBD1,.,TGTGCCAGCAGCCTCCAGTCAGGGACAGGGCAATTGACCCAGTACTTC,CASSLQSGTGQLTQYF
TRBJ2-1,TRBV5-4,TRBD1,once,TGTGCCAGCAGCTTGTGGGTTCCTTGGGACAGGGGTGAGGATGAGCAGTTCTTC,CASSLWVPWDRGEDEQFF
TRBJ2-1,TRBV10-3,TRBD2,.,TGTGCCATCAGTGAGGGACTAGCGGGAGGCGGTGAGCAGTTCTTC,CAISEGLAGGGEQFF
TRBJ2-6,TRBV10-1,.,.,TGCGCCAGCAGTGACAGCTCTGGGGCCAACGTCCTGACTTTC,CASSDSSGANVLTF
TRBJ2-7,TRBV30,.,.,TGTGCCTGGAGCCGACAGGGAGGTTTGTACGAGCAGTACTTC,CAWSRQGGLYEQYF